The 8 T cell receptor beta chains listed next were all sequenced from one sample in a study of control samples from healthy donors and cancer patients. Assay: immunoSEQ multiplex PCR; the TCRdb copy retains only in-frame clones and omits some. This table has more than 100,000 clones, 75% to 95% appearing once. Source material: blood. The receptors shown here come from a man aged 18 to 30 in good health.

This clone was counted once. The chain is built from TRBV5-1 and TRBJ1-4; D not resolved. The CDR3 runs to 16 residues. V lost 4 bases and J 3 bases, leaving 16 bases between the germline ends. CDR1 is SGHRS, CDR2 YFSETQ, per germline. The CDR3 reads CASSLDVGSPNEKLFF. The CDR3 DNA sequence: TGCGCCAGCAGCCTGGACGTGGGGTCCCCTAATGAAAAACTGTTTTTT.

The chain combines TRBV3-1 (or the pseudogene TRBV3-2) with TRBJ2-6; D remains unclear. The V end was cut by 4 bases, the J end by 1 base, with 8 bases between. This CDR3 region has 15 residues. Germline values: CDR1 LGHDT, CDR2 YNNKEL (reference sequence). The CDR3 bases are TGTGCCAGCAGCCCTACGTTATCTGGGGCCAACGTCCTGACTTTC. This codes for CASSPTLSGANVLTF.

The chain uses TRBV24-1 and TRBJ2-3; D not certain. CDR3 size: 13 residues. Per the germline V gene, CDR1 is KGHDR and CDR2 is SFDVKD. V lost 2 bases to trimming and J lost 14 bases, with 16 bases between them. CDR3 DNA: TGTGCCACCAGTGATTCGCGTGACTCGCGATGGTATTTT. It codes for CATSDSRDSRWYF.

The chain joins TRBV6-5 to TRBJ1-2; D gene uncertain. V lost 4 bases, J lost 5 bases, and 14 bases lay in between. CDR1 and CDR2 (germline): MNHEY, SVGAGI. CDR3 size: 14 residues. CDR3 region: CASSSISRGYGYTF. CDR3 nucleotide sequence: TGTGCCAGCAGTTCCATTTCACGGGGATATGGCTACACCTTC.

The chain is built from TRBV19 and TRBJ2-6; D not certain. CDR1 is LNHDA and CDR2 is SQIVND in the germline V gene (reference sequence). The V and J ends lost 5 bases and 3 bases respectively, with 2 bases between them. The length of the CDR3 is 12 residues. Here the CDR3 DNA reads TGTGCCAGTAGTGGTGGGGCCAACGTCCTGACTTTC. It yields the protein CASSGGANVLTF.

The chain uses TRBV6-1 and TRBJ2-3; 7 bases agree with TRBD1. This CDR3 spans 15 amino acids. J was trimmed by 3 bases and V by 3 bases; bases with no gene match: 6. The germline V gene has CDR1 MNHNS and CDR2 SASEGT. For the CDR3, the DNA is TGTGCCAGCAGTGAGACACAGGGGCCAACAGATACGCAGTATTTT. Translating it yields CASSETQGPTDTQYF.

The chain is built from TRBV30 and TRBJ2-2; D not resolved. The V and J ends lost 0 bases and 1 base respectively, with 6 bases between them. Germline CDR1 reads GTSNPN; CDR2 reads SVGIG (reference sequence). This CDR3 has 14 amino acids. The CDR3 protein is CAWSVVRNTGELFF. The CDR3 nucleotides read TGTGCCTGGAGTGTAGTAAGGAACACCGGGGAGCTGTTTTTT.

The V gene is TRBV11-2, the J gene TRBJ2-5; no clear D gene. The CDR3 loop spans 13 amino acids. Between the trimmed V and J ends, which lost 11 bases and 2 bases, there was a span of 15 bases. Per the germline V gene, CDR1 is SGHAT and CDR2 is FQNNGV. CDR3 DNA sequence: TGTGCCGTGACCCGGGCCAGTCAAGAGACCCAGTACTTC. It codes for CAVTRASQETQYF.